The 4 T cell receptor beta chains below were found in one sample sequenced in a study of OX40 agonist ivuxolimab in advanced cancers. The library was produced with the immunoSEQ multiplex PCR assay. TCRdb mirrors the immuneACCESS table, restricted to in-frame sequences. Some clones are absent from its copies; in checked studies, under half trace to an unresolved V gene, and the reason for the others is unknown. The sample yields tens of thousands of clones; 80% to 95% were counted once. 5.9% of the sample lies in the top ten. The sequences come from CD4+ or CD8+ T cells sorted from blood, collected in a trial of the OX40 agonist ivuxolimab. The receptors derive from an adult with an advanced solid tumor such as melanoma, head and neck, liver or kidney cancer.

The genes are TRBV28 and TRBJ1-2; D gene ambiguous. The germline V gene encodes CDR1 MDHEN and CDR2 SYDVKM. The germline V and J ends were trimmed by 5 bases and 0 bases, with 13 bases remaining between them. The CDR3 is 15 amino acids. CDR3 bases: TGTGCCAGCAGTCAAACCGCTCGGACTAACTATGGCTACACCTTC. It yields the protein CASSQTARTNYGYTF.

The chain carries TRBV9 and TRBJ1-2, with D possibly TRBD1 on 6 matching bases. Between the trimmed V and J ends, which lost 0 bases and 6 bases, there was a span of 12 bases. The CDR3 extends over 14 amino acids. Germline CDR1 is SGDLS and CDR2 is YYNGEE. DNA of the CDR3: TGTGCCAGCAGCGTAGTAGGGGGGTCAGATGGCTACACCTTC. Amino acid sequence: CASSVVGGSDGYTF.

The V gene is TRBV13, the J gene TRBJ2-5, with 10 bases lining up with TRBD2. The germline V gene encodes CDR1 PRHDT and CDR2 FYEKMQ (reference sequence). The length of the CDR3 is 16 residues. The V gene end was trimmed by 4 bases and the J gene end by 5 bases; junction bases not matched to a gene: 10. The CDR3 spells CASSSRVTSGVETQYF. DNA of the CDR3: TGTGCCAGCAGCTCACGGGTCACTAGCGGGGTGGAGACCCAGTACTTC. The full variable domain, in which reference TRBV13 and TRBJ2-5 provide the parts outside the CDR3, is AAGVIQSPRHLIKEKRETATLKCYPIPRHDTVYWYQQGPGQDPQFLISFYEKMQSDKGSIPDRFSAQQFSDYHSELNMSSLELGDSALYFCASSSRVTSGVETQYFGPGTRLLVL.

The V call is TRBV28, the J call TRBJ1-1; weak D call: TRBD1 (5 bases). Trimming removed 3 bases from V and 5 bases from J, with 10 bases in between. The length of the CDR3 is 13 residues. Germline lookup yields CDR1 MDHEN and CDR2 SYDVKM. The CDR3 sequence: CASSFARATEAFF. The CDR3 DNA reads as TGTGCCAGCAGTTTCGCCAGGGCTACTGAAGCTTTCTTT.